The 12 T cell receptor beta chains below come from one sample, sequenced in a study of T cells in localized non-small cell lung cancer. Here immunoSEQ multiplex PCR was the method, and the copy in TCRdb shows in-frame clones only, minus some. The sample has 9,000 to 13,000 clones; about 88% are singletons. This sample comprised peripheral blood, obtained before any cancer treatment. These receptors were taken from a male donor aged 60 or older with stage III lung adenocarcinoma.

The CDR3 coding sequence is TGTGCCAGCCGACTAGCGGGGGGGTCCGGGGAGCTGTTTTTT. Protein: CASRLAGGSGELFF. The gene calls are TRBV19 and TRBJ2-2, with TRBD2 matching 14 bases. The length of the CDR3 is 14 residues. The V gene end was trimmed by 9 bases and the J gene end by 6 bases; junction bases not matched to a gene: 3. Germline CDR1 and CDR2: LNHDA and SQIVND (reference sequence). The variable domain in full, completed from reference TRBV19 and TRBJ2-2, reads DGGITQSPKYLFRKEGQNVTLSCEQNLNHDAMYWYRQDPGQGLRLIYYSQIVNDFQKGDIAEGYSVSREKKESFPLTVTSAQKNPTAFYLCASRLAGGSGELFFGEGSRLTVL.

The J gene is TRBJ1-2, the V gene TRBV7-9; a possible D gene is TRBD1 (5 bases). Trimming shortened V by 3 bases and J by 8 bases, and 7 bases separated the two germline ends. The CDR3 extends over 11 amino acids. Germline assignment: CDR1 SEHNR and CDR2 FQNEAQ (reference sequence). CDR3 nucleotides: TGTGCCAGCAGCTTCGGGGGAGGCTACACCTTC. This codes for CASSFGGGYTF.

This sequence joins TRBV25-1 and TRBJ2-5, with 7 bases matching TRBD2. The V gene end was trimmed by 4 bases and the J gene end by 4 bases; junction bases not matched to a gene: 6. The CDR3 totals 14 residues. Germline loops: CDR1 MGHDK, CDR2 SYGVNS. CDR3 DNA: TGTGCCAGCAGTGCATGGGGGGGGACAGAGACCCAGTACTTC. The encoded protein is CASSAWGGTETQYF.

The V and J genes are TRBV9 and TRBJ2-7, with D maybe TRBD2 (5 bases). Trimming pared 0 bases from V and 2 bases from J, leaving 12 bases between. Germline V lookup: CDR1 SGDLS, CDR2 YYNGEE. This CDR3 has 15 residues. Written as DNA, the CDR3 is TGTGCCAGCAGCGTAGCGAGGGATGCAACCTACGAGCAGTACTTC. It translates to CASSVARDATYEQYF.

The V gene is TRBV25-1, the J gene TRBJ2-7; the D is unclear. CDR1 is MGHDK and CDR2 is SYGVNS in the germline V gene. The CDR3 sequence is 12 residues long. V shed 2 bases and J shed 6 bases, with 8 bases lying between them. As DNA, the CDR3 is TGTGCCAGCAGTGAAGTGTTCGGCGAGCAGTACTTC. This codes for CASSEVFGEQYF.

V is TRBV4-3 and J is TRBJ2-3; no definite D call. CDR1 and CDR2 from the germline V gene are LGHNA and YSLEER. The CDR3 has 16 residues. V was pared by 0 bases and J by 1 base, with 11 bases between. CDR3 loop: CASSQDLITGTDTQYF. The CDR3 nucleotides are TGCGCCAGCAGCCAAGATCTAATTACTGGCACAGATACGCAGTATTTT.

The J gene is TRBJ1-2, the V gene TRBV7-2; 11 nucleotides match TRBD1. Germline CDR1 is SGHTA and CDR2 is FQGNSA. The CDR3 contains 15 residues. Trimming removed 0 bases from V and 8 bases from J; junction bases left unmatched: 5. CDR3 protein: CASSLAGQGARGYTF. For the CDR3, the DNA is TGTGCCAGCAGCTTAGCAGGACAGGGGGCGCGGGGCTACACCTTC.

This rearrangement joins TRBV7-3 to TRBJ2-3; tentatively, D is TRBD2 (7 bases). The CDR3 sequence is 16 residues long. Germline V gene data show CDR1 as SGHTA and CDR2 as FQGTGA. With 1 base removed from V and 0 bases from J, the gap between germline ends came to 11 bases. The CDR3 DNA reads TGTGCCAGCAGCTTAAATCCGGGGGGCAGCACAGATACGCAGTATTTT. This encodes CASSLNPGGSTDTQYF.

Here the CDR3 DNA reads TGTGCCAGCAGGGAGTACCAAGAGACCCAGTACTTC. Residues: CASREYQETQYF. V is TRBV25-1 and J is TRBJ2-5, with D uncertain. Germline assignment: CDR1 MGHDK and CDR2 SYGVNS. Trimming left V 6 bases short and J 0 bases short, with 5 bases between. The CDR3 covers 12 residues.

The chain has TRBV11-2 and TRBJ2-7; D uncertain. Trimming took off 1 base at V and 0 bases at J, with 4 bases between the two ends. This CDR3 comprises 13 residues. Germline V CDR1 and CDR2: SGHAT, FQNNGV. In DNA, the CDR3 is TGTGCCAGCAGCTTAGGTGGCTCCTACGAGCAGTACTTC. This gives the protein CASSLGGSYEQYF. The whole variable domain, remainder taken from reference TRBV11-2 and TRBJ2-7, is EAGVAQSPRYKIIEKRQSVAFWCNPISGHATLYWYQQILGQGPKLLIQFQNNGVVDDSQLPKDRFSAERLKGVDSTLKIQPAKLEDSAVYLCASSLGGSYEQYFGPGTRLTVT.

This clone was counted between two and nine times. The J gene is TRBJ1-1, the V gene TRBV15; TRBD1 is a possible D gene (6 bases). V lost 1 base to trimming and J lost 5 bases, with 11 bases between them. The CDR3 spans 14 residues. CDR1 and CDR2 (germline): LNHNV, YYDKDF (reference sequence). Written as DNA, the CDR3 is TGTGCCACCAGCAGAGGGCAGGGGAGGACTGAAGCTTTCTTT. Translation gives CATSRGQGRTEAFF.

The V call is TRBV6-5, the J call TRBJ2-1; 7 bases are a match to TRBD2. The CDR3 has 14 amino acids. CDR1 and CDR2 (germline): MNHEY, SVGAGI. Trimming removed 6 bases from V and 9 bases from J; junction bases left unmatched: 11. The CDR3 loop is CASSPAGGSVEQFF. The CDR3 DNA is TGTGCCAGCAGCCCCGCCGGCGGGAGCGTTGAGCAGTTCTTC.